This note documents a single T cell receptor (beta chain) sequence. The data were taken from a study of blood T cell repertoires in COVID-19. Only in-frame clones appear in the TCRdb table, and some are missing; sequencing was by immunoSEQ multiplex PCR. This table holds about 220,000 clones, 65% to 90% found once. The CDR3 totals 13 residues. The germline V gene encodes CDR1 SGHTA and CDR2 FQGNSA. The V gene lost 6 bases and the J gene lost 6 bases, with 14 bases spanning the gap. The receptor's source is a man in his fifties or sixties with active or convalescent COVID-19. The sample was peripheral blood. V usage is TRBV7-2 and J usage is TRBJ1-2; no clear D. CDR3 sequence (DNA): TGTGCCAGCAGTCTATCAAGGGAGAATGGCTACACCTTC. Translated, it gives CASSLSRENGYTF.